This TCR beta chain derives from a study of blood T cell repertoires in COVID-19. Overall study: Acute and convalescent COVID-19 specimens originated in the United States, Italy and Spain.

CDR1 MGHDK and CDR2 SYGVNS come from the germline V gene. There are 14 residues in the CDR3. Trimming cost V 3 bases and J 3 bases, with 11 bases left between them. Assay used: immunoSEQ multiplex PCR; TCRdb lists only in-frame clones, some missing. Of approximately 220,000 clones listed, less than 90% are singletons. Sequences were obtained from peripheral blood. This clonotype was sampled from a woman aged 55-69 years who had recovered from COVID-19. The chain is built from TRBV25-1 and TRBJ1-1; D unclear. The CDR3 nucleotides read TGTGCCAGCAGTGAGCTGGCAGTGGACACTGAAGCTTTCTTT. This gives the protein CASSELAVDTEAFF.